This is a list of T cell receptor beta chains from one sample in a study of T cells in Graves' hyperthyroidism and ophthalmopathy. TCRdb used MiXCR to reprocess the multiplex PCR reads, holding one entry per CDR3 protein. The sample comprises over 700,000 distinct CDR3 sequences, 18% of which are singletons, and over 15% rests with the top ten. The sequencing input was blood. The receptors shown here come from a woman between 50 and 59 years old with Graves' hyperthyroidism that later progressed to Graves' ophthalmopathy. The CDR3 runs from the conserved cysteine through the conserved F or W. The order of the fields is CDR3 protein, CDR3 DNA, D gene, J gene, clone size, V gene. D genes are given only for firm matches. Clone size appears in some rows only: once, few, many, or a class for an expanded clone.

CASLGTGNTGELFF TGTGCCAGCTTGGGGACAGGGAACACCGGGGAGCTGTTTTTT TRBD1 TRBJ2-2 - TRBV27
CASSIRDRGYDEQFF TGTGCCAGCAGCATCCGGGACAGGGGCTATGATGAGCAGTTCTTC TRBD1 TRBJ2-1 - TRBV5-6
CASSPTQGGNQPQHF TGTGCCAGTAGTCCGACACAGGGAGGCAATCAGCCCCAGCATTTT - TRBJ1-5 - TRBV19
CASNGQNSNQPQHF TGTGCCAGCAACGGACAGAATAGCAATCAGCCCCAGCATTTT - TRBJ1-5 many TRBV2
CASSQDWEGRGYTF TGTGCCAGCAGCCAAGATTGGGAGGGACGTGGCTACACCTTC - TRBJ1-2 many TRBV3-1
CASSLPGAPYNEQFF TGCGCCAGCAGCCTCCCAGGTGCACCCTACAATGAGCAGTTCTTC - TRBJ2-1 - TRBV5-1
CASSRTSGGRTAQETQYF TGTGCCAGCAGTCGGACTAGCGGGGGGCGAACCGCCCAAGAGACCCAGTACTTC TRBD2 TRBJ2-5 many TRBV2
CASSFKLGTLRGETQYF TGTGCCAGCAGTTTCAAACTCGGGACCCTGAGGGGAGAGACCCAGTACTTC - TRBJ2-5 many TRBV6-2/TRBV6-3
CSARVGAAPVEAFF TGCAGTGCTAGAGTTGGGGCCGCCCCGGTGGAAGCTTTCTTT - TRBJ1-1 few TRBV20-1
CASSYSNRGTGTGELFF TGTGCCAGCAGTTACTCGAATAGGGGAACTGGGACCGGGGAGCTGTTTTTT - TRBJ2-2 few TRBV6-5
CASSLDPAGGRQYF TGTGCCAGCAGCTTAGATCCGGCAGGGGGTCGGCAGTACTTC TRBD1 TRBJ2-7 - TRBV11-2
CASSSRMTSGENEQFF TGTGCCAGCAGCTCACGAATGACTAGCGGGGAGAATGAGCAGTTCTTC TRBD2 TRBJ2-1 many TRBV13
CASSSYKDRVGGHEQFF TGTGCCAGCAGCTCGTATAAGGACAGGGTTGGTGGTCATGAGCAGTTCTTC TRBD1 TRBJ2-1 few TRBV7-8
CASSKKQGTEAFF TGCGCCAGCAGCAAGAAACAGGGTACTGAAGCTTTCTTT - TRBJ1-1 few TRBV5-1
CASKDGGWNEQFF TGCGCCAGCAAAGATGGGGGCTGGAATGAGCAGTTCTTC - TRBJ2-1 few TRBV10-2
CASSRTHTQETQYF TGCGCCAGCAGCAGGACACATACCCAAGAGACCCAGTACTTC - TRBJ2-5 few TRBV5-1
CASSSPRGGELFF TGTGCCAGCAGCTCCCCCCGGGGCGGGGAGCTGTTTTTT - TRBJ2-2 many TRBV11-3
CASSESTMGGETQYF TGCGCCAGCAGTGAGTCGACTATGGGGGGAGAGACCCAGTACTTC - TRBJ2-5 - TRBV10-1
CASGELVSNEQYF TGTGCCAGCGGGGAATTGGTGAGCAACGAGCAGTACTTC - TRBJ2-7 - TRBV27
CASSGDNYGYTF TGTGCCAGCAGCGGGGATAACTATGGCTACACCTTC - TRBJ1-2 - TRBV27
CASSPMGLLTGELFF TGTGCCAGCAGCCCTATGGGACTCCTCACCGGGGAGCTGTTTTTT - TRBJ2-2 many TRBV3-1
CSAQDRGESYEQYF TGCAGTGCTCAGGACAGGGGCGAAAGCTACGAGCAGTACTTC TRBD1 TRBJ2-7 many TRBV20-1
CSARPGRPGRFGNTIYF TGCAGTGCTAGACCCGGGAGGCCCGGGCGGTTTGGAAACACCATATATTTT - TRBJ1-3 - TRBV20-1
CASSLGPAGVETQYF TGTGCCAGCAGTTTAGGTCCAGCGGGGGTTGAGACCCAGTACTTC TRBD2 TRBJ2-5 many TRBV12-3/TRBV12-4
CASSPETGAANEKLFF TGCGCCAGCAGCCCAGAGACAGGGGCGGCTAATGAAAAACTGTTTTTT TRBD1 TRBJ1-4 - TRBV4-1
CASSKSFEGNQPQHF TGTGCCAGCAGTAAATCATTCGAAGGCAATCAGCCCCAGCATTTT - TRBJ1-5 many TRBV2
CASTPPGTSTDTQYF TGTGCCAGCACCCCCCCCGGGACTAGCACAGATACGCAGTATTTT - TRBJ2-3 - TRBV7-6
CASRERDNEQFF TGTGCCAGTAGGGAACGGGACAATGAGCAGTTCTTC - TRBJ2-1 - TRBV19
CASSLKGAPDSPLHF TGTGCCAGCAGTTTAAAAGGGGCCCCGGATTCACCCCTCCACTTT - TRBJ1-6 - TRBV12-3/TRBV12-4
CATRGAGGNQPQHF TGTGCCACCCGAGGGGCGGGGGGCAATCAGCCCCAGCATTTT - TRBJ1-5 - TRBV12-3/TRBV12-4
CASSNQNGRTAEAFF TGCGCCAGCAGCAACCAAAACGGACGGACGGCGGAAGCTTTCTTT - TRBJ1-1 few TRBV5-1
CSATGTATNEKLFF TGCAGTGCTACCGGGACAGCAACTAATGAAAAACTGTTTTTT TRBD1 TRBJ1-4 - TRBV20-1